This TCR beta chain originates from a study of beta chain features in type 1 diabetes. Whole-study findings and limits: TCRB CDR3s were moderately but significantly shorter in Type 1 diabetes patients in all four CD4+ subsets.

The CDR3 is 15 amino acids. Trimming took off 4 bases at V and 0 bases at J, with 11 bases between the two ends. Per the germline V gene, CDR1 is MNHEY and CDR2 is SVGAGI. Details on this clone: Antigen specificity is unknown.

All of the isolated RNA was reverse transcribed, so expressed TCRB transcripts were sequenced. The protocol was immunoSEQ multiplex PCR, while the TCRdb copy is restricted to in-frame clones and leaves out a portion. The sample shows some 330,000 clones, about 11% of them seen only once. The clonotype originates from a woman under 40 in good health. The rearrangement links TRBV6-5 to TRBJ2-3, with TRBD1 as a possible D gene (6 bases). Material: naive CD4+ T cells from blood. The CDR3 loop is CASSSAGVSTDTQYF. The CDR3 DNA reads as TGTGCCAGCAGTTCAGCAGGGGTCAGCACAGATACGCAGTATTTT.